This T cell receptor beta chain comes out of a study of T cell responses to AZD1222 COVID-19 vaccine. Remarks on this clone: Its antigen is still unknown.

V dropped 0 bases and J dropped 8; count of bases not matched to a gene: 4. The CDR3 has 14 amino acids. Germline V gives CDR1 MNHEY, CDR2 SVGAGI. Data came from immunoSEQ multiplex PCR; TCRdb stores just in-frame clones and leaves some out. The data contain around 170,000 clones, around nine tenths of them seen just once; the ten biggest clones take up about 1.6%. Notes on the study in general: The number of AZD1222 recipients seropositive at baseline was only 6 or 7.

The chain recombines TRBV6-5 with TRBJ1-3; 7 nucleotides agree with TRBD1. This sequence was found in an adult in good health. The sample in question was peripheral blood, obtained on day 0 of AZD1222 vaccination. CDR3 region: CASSYSRQGDTIYF. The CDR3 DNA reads TGTGCCAGCAGTTACTCGCGCCAGGGGGACACCATATATTTT.